The 32 T cell receptor beta chains given below trace back to one sample, sequenced in a study of CD8 T cells in Susac syndrome. When the RNA was reverse transcribed, random hexamers were used with an input of about 0.5 to 1 ug. MiXCR was run by TCRdb on the immunoSEQ multiplex PCR reads, yielding one entry per CDR3 protein. Of 330,000 or so distinct CDR3 sequences listed, almost 85% are singletons. The source material was CD8+ T cells from PBMCs. These receptors all stem from a human donor with multiple sclerosis.

V usage is TRBV27 and J usage is TRBJ2-1; tentative D call: TRBD1 (5 bases). There are 15 residues in the CDR3. With 5 bases removed from V and 4 bases from J, the gap between germline ends came to 15 bases. The germline V gene has CDR1 MNHEY and CDR2 SMNVEV (reference sequence). This CDR3 reads CASSDSPLGYNEQFF. The CDR3 DNA reads TGTGCCAGCAGTGACAGCCCTTTAGGGTACAATGAGCAGTTCTTC.

The chain is built from TRBV13 and TRBJ2-3, with D possibly matching TRBD2 (6 bases). The CDR3 length is 17 residues. V was clipped by 5 bases and J by 1 base, with 19 bases between them. CDR1 is PRHDT and CDR2 is FYEKMQ in the germline V gene (reference sequence). This CDR3 reads CASSPGGGLAGTDTQYF. The CDR3 coding sequence is TGTGCCAGCAGCCCGGGCGGAGGGCTAGCCGGCACAGATACGCAGTATTTT.

The genes are TRBV6-4 and TRBJ2-2; D gene unclear. The CDR3 totals 14 residues. CDR1 is MRHNA and CDR2 is SNTAGT in the germline V gene. Trimming pared 2 bases from V and 5 bases from J, leaving 9 bases between. The CDR3 DNA reads TGTGCCAGCAGTGACGGCAGCCTGACCGGGGAGCTGTTTTTT. It specifies CASSDGSLTGELFF.

The chain links TRBV11-2 to TRBJ1-2; no firm D call. Per germline, CDR1 SGHAT and CDR2 FQNNGV. V was trimmed by 0 bases and J by 5 bases, leaving 7 bases between them. The CDR3 length is 13 residues. CDR3 amino acids: CASSLEGRYGYTF. CDR3 coding DNA: TGTGCCAGCAGCTTAGAAGGACGGTATGGCTACACCTTC.

The chain carries TRBV20-1 and TRBJ1-1; D is undetermined. Germline V lookup: CDR1 DFQATT, CDR2 SNEGSKA (reference sequence). The CDR3 contains 10 residues. The V and J ends lost 5 bases and 4 bases respectively, with 5 bases between them. DNA of the CDR3: TGCAGTGCTCCCGGCACTGAAGCTTTCTTT. It translates to CSAPGTEAFF.

The chain recombines TRBV28 with TRBJ2-7; D is possibly TRBD1 (5 bases). V was cut by 4 bases and J by 0 bases, with 13 bases left in between. Germline values: CDR1 MDHEN, CDR2 SYDVKM. This CDR3 comprises 15 residues. The CDR3 spells CASSSSDTYSYEQYF. The CDR3 region has the DNA TGTGCCAGCAGTTCCTCGGACACCTACTCCTACGAGCAGTACTTC.

This chain joins TRBV27 and TRBJ2-7; TRBD2 matches 8 bases. Germline assignment: CDR1 MNHEY and CDR2 SMNVEV (reference sequence). V lost 4 bases and J lost 4; bases outside the gene matches: 9. CDR3 length: 15 residues. The CDR3, as DNA: TGTGCCAGCAGTTGGTCGAGCGGGAGAGTATACGAGCAGTACTTC. Protein product: CASSWSSGRVYEQYF.

V usage is TRBV4-3 and J usage is TRBJ2-7; 8 nucleotides match TRBD2. Germline V gene lookup returns CDR1 LGHNA and CDR2 YSLEER. This CDR3 contains 16 residues. V was clipped by 0 bases and J by 3 bases; unmatched bases: 7. The CDR3 region is CASSQELGGRSYEQYF. DNA of the CDR3: TGCGCCAGCAGCCAAGAGCTAGGCGGGAGGAGCTACGAGCAGTACTTC.

This clonotype has just a few counts. V usage is TRBV5-6 and J usage is TRBJ2-3; 10 positions match TRBD1. After removal of 4 bases from V and 1 base from J, the junction contained 6 bases not matched to a gene. The CDR3 extends over 16 amino acids. CDR1 and CDR2 from the germline V gene are SGHDT and YYEEEE. In DNA, the CDR3 is TGTGCCAGCAGCATAGACAGGGGGCCAGGCACAGATACGCAGTATTTT. Residues: CASSIDRGPGTDTQYF.

The V and J genes are TRBV28 and TRBJ2-5; D might be TRBD1 or TRBD2, each matching 5 bases. Trimming removed 6 bases from V and 0 bases from J, with 14 bases in between. The CDR3 has 15 residues. The V gene's germline CDR1 is MDHEN and CDR2 SYDVKM. This CDR3 reads CASSPYPGHQETQYF. The CDR3 nucleotides are TGTGCCAGCAGCCCCTACCCGGGACACCAAGAGACCCAGTACTTC.

This sequence joins TRBV13 and TRBJ2-5; 8 bases are a match to TRBD1. The trim removed 2 bases at V and 3 bases at J, leaving 5 bases unmatched. The CDR3 extends over 15 amino acids. Germline CDR1 PRHDT, CDR2 FYEKMQ (reference sequence). The CDR3 reads CASSLQDREEETQYF. CDR3 coding DNA: TGTGCCAGCAGCTTACAGGACAGGGAAGAAGAGACCCAGTACTTC.

This sequence joins TRBV30 and TRBJ1-5, with a tentative D call TRBD1 (6 bases). The CDR3 totals 14 residues. In germline, CDR1 is GTSNPN, CDR2 SVGIG (reference sequence). The V end was cut by 0 bases, the J end by 5 bases, with 11 bases between. Here the CDR3 DNA reads TGTGCCTGGAGTGTCGGGGCAGGGGATCAGCCCCAGCATTTT. This translates into CAWSVGAGDQPQHF.

The table lists this clonotype with a count of one. This chain uses TRBV6-5 with TRBJ2-1, with 8 bases lining up with TRBD2. J gave up 4 bases and V 6 bases, and 8 bases lay outside the gene matches. This CDR3 is 15 amino acids long. CDR1 and CDR2 (germline): MNHEY, SVGAGI. CDR3 in amino acids: CASRNRGGVYNEQFF. As DNA, the CDR3 is TGTGCCAGCAGAAATCGGGGGGGGGTATACAATGAGCAGTTCTTC.

This clonotype has only a few counts. The CDR3 DNA reads as TGTGCCAGCAGCCAGGGGGCCTTCACTGAAGCTTTCTTT. The encoded protein is CASSQGAFTEAFF. J is TRBJ1-1 and V is TRBV4-2; possibly TRBD1 for D (6 bases). This CDR3 comprises 13 residues. The germline CDR1 and CDR2 sequences are LGHNA and YNFKEQ. Trimming removed 3 bases from V and 4 bases from J, with 9 bases in between.

The rearrangement links TRBV18 to TRBJ2-3, with no clear D. V gave up 3 bases and J gave up 6 bases, with 7 bases separating them. The germline CDR1 and CDR2 sequences are KGHSH and LQKENI. The CDR3 length is 12 residues. The DNA for the CDR3 is TGTGCCAGCTCACCCGAGGTGGATACGCAGTATTTT. Translated, it gives CASSPEVDTQYF.

The V gene is TRBV4-3, the J gene TRBJ2-1; D may be TRBD1 (7 bases). The germline CDR1 and CDR2 sequences are LGHNA and YSLEER. The CDR3 spans 12 residues. Trimming took off 5 bases at V and 7 bases at J, with 9 bases between the two ends. The CDR3 reads CASSAGGNEQFF. CDR3 DNA sequence: TGCGCCAGCAGCGCAGGGGGGAATGAGCAGTTCTTC.

CDR3 sequence (DNA): TGTGCTAGTGGTTTGTTTTGTACCAGCGAGCCCTACGAGCAGTACTTC. Translating it yields CASGLFCTSEPYEQYF. J is TRBJ2-7 and V is TRBV12-5; D is undetermined. Germline CDR1 reads LGHNT; CDR2 reads FRNRAP. Trimming left V 2 bases short and J 2 bases short, with 16 bases between. The CDR3 length is 16 residues.

The rearrangement joins TRBV2 to TRBJ1-4; D remains unclear. Germline CDR1 and CDR2: SNHLY and FYNNEI. The germline V and J ends were trimmed by 6 bases and 7 bases, with 12 bases remaining between them. This CDR3 spans 13 amino acids. CDR3 sequence reads: CASREALGEKLFF. CDR3 coding DNA: TGTGCCAGCAGGGAGGCACTCGGTGAAAAACTGTTTTTT. Full variable domain (outside the CDR3, taken from reference TRBV2 and TRBJ1-4): EPEVTQTPSHQVTQMGQEVILRCVPISNHLYFYWYRQILGQKVEFLVSFYNNEISEKSEIFDDQFSVERPDGSNFTLKIRSTKLEDSAMYFCASREALGEKLFFGSGTQLSVL.

The chain links TRBV14 to TRBJ1-1; TRBD1 might be the D (5 bases). The V end was cut by 1 base, the J end by 2 bases, with 14 bases between. The CDR3 loop spans 16 amino acids. Germline-derived CDR1 and CDR2 are SGHDN and FVKESK. The CDR3 DNA follows: TGTGCCAGCAGCCAAGTGGGGCCGCGGATTAACACTGAAGCTTTCTTT. The encoded protein is CASSQVGPRINTEAFF.

The rearrangement uses TRBV27 and TRBJ2-7; D not resolved. The ends were cut back, 3 bases at V and 1 base at J, with 10 bases in the middle. In germline, CDR1 is MNHEY, CDR2 SMNVEV (reference sequence). This CDR3 comprises 14 residues. For the CDR3, the DNA is TGTGCCAGCAGTTTCCAGGATACATCCTACGAGCAGTACTTC. Translated, it gives CASSFQDTSYEQYF.

V usage is TRBV27 and J usage is TRBJ2-1, with 7 positions matching TRBD1. The germline V gene encodes CDR1 MNHEY and CDR2 SMNVEV (reference sequence). With V trimmed by 7 bases and J by 4 bases, 7 bases remained unmatched. The CDR3 contains 14 residues. CDR3 nucleotides: TGTGCCAGCACCTCCCGGACAGGATACAATGAGCAGTTCTTC. It codes for CASTSRTGYNEQFF.

V usage is TRBV11-2 and J usage is TRBJ2-5; 8 nucleotides agree with TRBD1. This CDR3 has 12 amino acids. V gave up 1 base and J gave up 13 bases; unmatched junction bases: 5. Germline V gives CDR1 SGHAT, CDR2 FQNNGV. CDR3 residues: CASSLGRQGTYF. CDR3 DNA sequence: TGTGCCAGCAGCTTAGGGAGACAGGGGACGTACTTC.

This clonotype was detected only a few times. V gene TRBV28 combines with J gene TRBJ2-1, with a weak D call TRBD2 (5 bases). Trimming shortened V by 5 bases and J by 8 bases, and 25 bases separated the two germline ends. This CDR3 contains 17 residues. CDR1 and CDR2 from the germline V gene are MDHEN and SYDVKM. CDR3 nucleotide sequence: TGTGCCAGCAGTGTTATTGGAGCCGGGGTCGGTCTCGATGAGCAGTTCTTC. Translating it yields CASSVIGAGVGLDEQFF.

This rearrangement joins TRBV19 to TRBJ1-3; perhaps TRBD1 as D (6 bases). Deletions cut 10 bases from V and 0 bases from J, with 13 bases between. Germline V gene data show CDR1 as LNHDA and CDR2 as SQIVND (reference sequence). This CDR3 is built from 14 residues. DNA for the CDR3: TGTGCCACCCGGACAGCTTTCTCTGGAAACACCATATATTTT. This codes for CATRTAFSGNTIYF.

This clonotype has more than one count but fewer than ten. The chain recombines TRBV10-1 with TRBJ2-3; D gene ambiguous. Trimming pared 3 bases from V and 0 bases from J, leaving 4 bases between. The CDR3 has 13 residues. Germline CDR1 WNHNN, CDR2 SYGVQD (reference sequence). CDR3 sequence: CASSEASTDTQYF. CDR3 nucleotides: TGCGCCAGCAGTGAAGCTAGCACAGATACGCAGTATTTT.

V is TRBV30 and J is TRBJ1-5; 9 bases are a match to TRBD1. The CDR3 spans 14 residues. Germline V gene lookup returns CDR1 GTSNPN and CDR2 SVGIG (reference sequence). V lost 5 bases to trimming and J lost 8 bases; unmatched junction nucleotides: 10. CDR3 protein: CAWEPGQGMEPQHF. Written as DNA, the CDR3 is TGTGCCTGGGAACCGGGACAGGGTATGGAGCCCCAGCATTTT. The whole variable domain, filled in from reference TRBV30 and TRBJ1-5, reads SQTIHQWPATLVQPVGSPLSLECTVEGTSNPNLYWYRQAAGRGLQLLFYSVGIGQISSEVPQNLSASRPQDRQFILSSKKLLLSDSGFYLCAWEPGQGMEPQHFGDGTRLSIL.

The CDR3 spells CASSLGAGGPSNEQFF. CDR3 DNA: TGTGCCAGCAGCTTGGGGGCGGGAGGACCCTCGAATGAGCAGTTCTTC. The genes are TRBV5-6 and TRBJ2-1, with TRBD2 matching 8 bases. The CDR3 totals 16 residues. Germline V gene data show CDR1 as SGHDT and CDR2 as YYEEEE. J was trimmed by 7 bases and V by 0 bases; bases with no gene match: 9.

The chain has TRBV7-7 and TRBJ2-2; TRBD2 is a possible D gene (5 bases). The CDR3 is made up of 12 amino acids. Per the germline V gene, CDR1 is SSHAT and CDR2 is FNYEAQ (reference sequence). V was trimmed by 5 bases and J by 6 bases, leaving 7 bases between them. CDR3 sequence (DNA): TGTGCCAGCAGCCCGGACTCCGGGGAGCTGTTTTTT. As protein: CASSPDSGELFF.

This clonotype occurred a few times. The J gene is TRBJ1-1, the V gene TRBV19; D is possibly TRBD1 (5 bases). Between the trimmed V and J ends, which lost 6 bases and 0 bases, there was a span of 8 bases. The CDR3 contains 13 residues. Germline V gene lookup returns CDR1 LNHDA and CDR2 SQIVND (reference sequence). The CDR3 nucleotides are TGTGCCAGTAGGGTGACAGTGAACACTGAAGCTTTCTTT. Translation: CASRVTVNTEAFF.

V is TRBV23-1 and J is TRBJ2-6; 7 positions match TRBD1. TRBV23-1 is designated an ORF whose function remains uncertain. The CDR3 totals 19 residues. Germline trimming cut 7 bases from V and 2 bases from J; bases unmatched to any gene: 17. The CDR3 DNA is TGCGCCAGCACCTACCGAGGGGGCGAACGCCTGACTGGGGCCAACGTCCTGACTTTC. Translated: CASTYRGGERLTGANVLTF.

This sequence joins TRBV7-9 and TRBJ1-2; D perhaps matches TRBD1 (5 bases). Trimming shortened V by 1 base and J by 6 bases, and 18 bases separated the two germline ends. This CDR3 is built from 16 residues. From germline, CDR1 is SEHNR and CDR2 FQNEAQ (reference sequence). The CDR3 nucleotides read TGTGCCAGCAGCTTAGTAGTAGGAAGGGGAGTCCATGGCTACACCTTC. Protein sequence: CASSLVVGRGVHGYTF.

The genes are TRBV4-3 and TRBJ1-4; D is perhaps TRBD1 (5 bases). The CDR3 is made up of 15 amino acids. Trimming stripped 0 bases from V and 5 bases from J, with 10 bases between. Germline V lookup: CDR1 LGHNA, CDR2 YSLEER. The CDR3 is CASSQEGDRNEKLFF. The CDR3 bases are TGCGCCAGCAGCCAAGAAGGGGACCGGAATGAAAAACTGTTTTTT.